This record concerns one TCR beta chain sequence. Data came from immunoSEQ multiplex PCR; TCRdb stores just in-frame clones and leaves some out. Of around 100,000 clones listed, roughly 90% were seen once; the top ten hold approximately 2%. The CDR3 loop spans 15 amino acids. Germline V lookup: CDR1 SGHRS, CDR2 YFSETQ. The germline V and J ends were trimmed by 0 bases and 0 bases, with 8 bases remaining between them. This record belongs to a study of blood T cell repertoires in COVID-19. Study context: COVID-19 samples collected from the United States, Italy and Spain covered acute and convalescent phases. PBMCs, B-cell-depleted T cells, or T cells provided the cDNA or gDNA that made up the material.

The sequence derives from a man aged 45-60 years with active COVID-19. The chain carries TRBV5-1 and TRBJ2-3; unclear D gene. Sequences were obtained from peripheral blood. In DNA, the CDR3 is TGCGCCAGCAGCTTGGGCGCGGCTAGCACAGATACGCAGTATTTT. This translates into CASSLGAASTDTQYF.